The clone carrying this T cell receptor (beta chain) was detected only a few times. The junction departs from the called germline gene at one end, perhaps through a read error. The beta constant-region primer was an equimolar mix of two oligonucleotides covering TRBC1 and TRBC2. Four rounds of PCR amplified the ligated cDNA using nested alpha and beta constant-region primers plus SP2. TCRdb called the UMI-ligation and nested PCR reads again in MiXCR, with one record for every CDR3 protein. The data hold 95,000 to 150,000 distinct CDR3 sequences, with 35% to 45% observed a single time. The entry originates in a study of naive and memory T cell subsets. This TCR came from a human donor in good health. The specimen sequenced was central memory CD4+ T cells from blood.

CDR3 amino acids: CAGRDPAQETQYF. The CDR3 DNA is TGTGCCGGCAGGGACCCAGCGCAAGAGACCCAGTACTTC. The chain carries TRBV6-2 or TRBV6-3 and TRBJ2-5; D is possibly TRBD1 or TRBD2 (5 bases each). This CDR3 spans 13 amino acids. Germline loops: CDR1 MNHEY, CDR2 SVGEGT.